This T cell receptor beta chain was identified in a study of OX40 agonist ivuxolimab in advanced cancers. At the level of the study: A male proportion of about 84% was recorded, with mean age around 62 years and range roughly 23 to 79.

CDR3 length: 15 amino acids. CDR1 and CDR2 from the germline V gene are MGHRA and YSYEKL. Trimming at V came to 3 bases and at J to 5 bases, leaving 8 bases not matched to a gene. The assay was immunoSEQ multiplex PCR, and TCRdb's table has in-frame clones only and misses some. Of about 48,000 clones listed, 75% to 90% are singletons. The gene calls are TRBV4-1 and TRBJ2-7; 9 bases align to TRBD1. The sequence was collected from an adult with an advanced solid tumor such as melanoma, head and neck, liver or kidney cancer. Material: CD4+ or CD8+ T cells sorted from blood, obtained in a trial of the OX40 agonist ivuxolimab. The chain's CDR3 is CASSQAGTGSHEQYF. CDR3 DNA sequence: TGCGCCAGCAGCCAGGCCGGGACAGGGTCCCACGAGCAGTACTTC.